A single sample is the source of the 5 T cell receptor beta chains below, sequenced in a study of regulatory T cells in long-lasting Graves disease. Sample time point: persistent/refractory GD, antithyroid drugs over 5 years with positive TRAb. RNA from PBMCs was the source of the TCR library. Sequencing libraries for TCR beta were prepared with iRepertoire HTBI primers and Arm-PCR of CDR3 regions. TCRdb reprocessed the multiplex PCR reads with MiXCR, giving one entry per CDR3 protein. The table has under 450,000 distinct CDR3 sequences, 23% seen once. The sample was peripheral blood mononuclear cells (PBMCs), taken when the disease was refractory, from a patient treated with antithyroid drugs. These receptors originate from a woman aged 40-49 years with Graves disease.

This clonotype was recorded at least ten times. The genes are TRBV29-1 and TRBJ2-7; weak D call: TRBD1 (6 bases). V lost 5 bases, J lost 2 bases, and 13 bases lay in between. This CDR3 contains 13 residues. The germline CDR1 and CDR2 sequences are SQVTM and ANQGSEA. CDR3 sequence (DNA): TGCAGCGTTAAAACAGGGATGGCCTACGAGCAGTACTTC. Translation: CSVKTGMAYEQYF.

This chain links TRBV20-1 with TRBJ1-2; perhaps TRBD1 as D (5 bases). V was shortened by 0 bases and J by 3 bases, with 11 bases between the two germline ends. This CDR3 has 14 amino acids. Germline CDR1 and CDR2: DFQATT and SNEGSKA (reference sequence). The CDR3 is CSARDSGRDYGYTF. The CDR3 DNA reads TGCAGTGCTAGAGATTCTGGCAGGGACTATGGCTACACCTTC.

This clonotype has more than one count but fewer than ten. CDR3 residues: CASSQAQRLNYEQYF. The CDR3 DNA is TGTGCCAGCAGCCAGGCCCAGCGGCTAAACTACGAGCAGTACTTC. The genes are TRBV11-1 and TRBJ2-7, with TRBD2 as a possible D gene (5 bases). The CDR3 length is 15 residues. CDR1 is SGHAT, CDR2 FQDESV, per germline (reference sequence). V shed 5 bases and J shed 3 bases, with 17 bases lying between them.

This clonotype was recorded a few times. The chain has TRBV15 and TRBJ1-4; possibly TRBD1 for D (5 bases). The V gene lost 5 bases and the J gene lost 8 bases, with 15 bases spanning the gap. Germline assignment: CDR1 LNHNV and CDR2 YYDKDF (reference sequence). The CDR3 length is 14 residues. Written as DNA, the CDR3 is TGTGCCACCAGCGGACATGAAGGGGTAGAAAAACTGTTTTTT. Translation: CATSGHEGVEKLFF.

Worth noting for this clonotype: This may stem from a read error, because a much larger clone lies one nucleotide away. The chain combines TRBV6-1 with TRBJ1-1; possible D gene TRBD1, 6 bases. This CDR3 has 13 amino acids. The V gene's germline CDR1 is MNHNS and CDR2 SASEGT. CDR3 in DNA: TGTGCCGGCAGCCGGGACATTGGCACTGAAGCTTTCTTT. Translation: CAGSRDIGTEAFF.